The rows below give T cell receptor beta chains drawn from one sample of a study of circulating tumor DNA in untreated peripheral T-cell lymphoma. Only in-frame clones appear in the TCRdb table, and some are missing; sequencing was by immunoSEQ multiplex PCR. The table includes 7,000 or so clones, roughly 80% detected once. The sample comprised tumor tissue. Every receptor here comes from a human donor with peripheral T-cell lymphoma. Each CDR3 is given with its conserved first and last residue. The D gene is left open where the match is weak. Clone size appears in some rows only: once, few, many, or a class for an expanded clone.

>TRBV6-8|.|.|TRBJ2-5
TGTGCCAGCAGTTTGCAGGGACAAGAGACCCAGTACTTC
CASSLQGQETQYF
>TRBV28|TRBD1|.|TRBJ1-2
TGTGCCAGCAGGATACAGGGGGCAGAGGGCTACACCTTC
CASRIQGAEGYTF
>TRBV19|.|.|TRBJ2-3
TGTGCCAGTAGTATAGTTACGGGGATGGGGACAGATACGCAGTATTTT
CASSIVTGMGTDTQYF
>TRBV9|TRBD2|few|TRBJ2-1
TGTGCCAGCAGCTCACGACTAGCGGGGGGATACAATGAGCAGTTCTTC
CASSSRLAGGYNEQFF
>TRBV10-2|TRBD1|.|TRBJ2-5
TGCGCCAGCAGTCCCGGGACAGGGATGGGCCAAGAGACCCAGTACTTC
CASSPGTGMGQETQYF
>TRBV6-8|.|.|TRBJ1-6
TGTGCCACCAAAAGGGTTTCGGATTCACCCCTCCACTTT
CATKRVSDSPLHF
>TRBV12-5|TRBD1|.|TRBJ2-3
TGTGCTAGTGGCTATCCGGACAGGTCTAGCACAGATACGCAGTATTTT
CASGYPDRSSTDTQYF
>TRBV15|.|.|TRBJ1-4
TGTGCCACCAGCCGCAGGGGAAGAGGAGAAAAACTGTTTTTT
CATSRRGRGEKLFF
>TRBV29-1|.|.|TRBJ1-1
TGCAGCGTTGCGAGTCCGAAAAACACTGAAGCTTTCTTT
CSVASPKNTEAFF
>TRBV28|.|.|TRBJ1-1
TGTGCCAGCGGTTCCTGGGCAGGGGACACTGAAGCTTTCTTT
CASGSWAGDTEAFF
>TRBV19|.|.|TRBJ1-1
TGTGCCAGTAGGCGGGGGGGGAACACTGAAGCTTTCTTT
CASRRGGNTEAFF
>TRBV19|.|.|TRBJ1-1
TGTGCCAGTAGTATTAAGACTGAAGCTTTCTTT
CASSIKTEAFF
>TRBV12-5|.|.|TRBJ1-5
TGTGCCAGCCGGGTGCTGGGCATCAATCAGCCCCAGCATTTT
CASRVLGINQPQHF
>TRBV11-3|TRBD1|.|TRBJ2-7
TGTGCCAGCAGACCAAGGACAGGGAGGAACGAGCAGTACTTC
CASRPRTGRNEQYF
>TRBV18|.|.|TRBJ2-6
TGTGCCAGCTCACCATGGGGCGCTGGGGCCAACGTCCTGACTTTC
CASSPWGAGANVLTF
>TRBV14|TRBD1|.|TRBJ1-1
TGTGCCAGCAGCTATGAGACAGGGGGTCTAACTGAAGCTTTCTTT
CASSYETGGLTEAFF
>TRBV28|.|few|TRBJ1-6
TGTGCCAGCAGTTACTTCGGCCCTCTAGGGAATTCACCCCTCCACTTT
CASSYFGPLGNSPLHF
>TRBV2|.|.|TRBJ1-6
TGTGCCAGCAGTGAATCGGTGGCGGGGAATTCACCCCTCCACTTT
CASSESVAGNSPLHF
>TRBV18|.|.|TRBJ1-2
TGTGCCAGCTCACCACCAGGGGTTGGTTATGGCTACACCTTC
CASSPPGVGYGYTF
>TRBV6-8|.|.|TRBJ2-5
TGTGCCAGCAGTTCCCCAACGGCGTCTAGCCCGCAAGAGACCCAGTACTTC
CASSSPTASSPQETQYF
>TRBV10-3|.|medium-sized|TRBJ1-5
TGTGCCATCAGTGAGGAGCAGCAGCCCCAGCATTTT
CAISEEQQPQHF
>TRBV14|.|.|TRBJ2-7
TGTGCCAGCAGTCAAGACGCCAGGAAGCAGTACTTC
CASSQDARKQYF
>TRBV28|TRBD1|once|TRBJ1-2
TGTGCCAGCAGCCGTGACAGGGGCCTAGGCTACACCTTC
CASSRDRGLGYTF
>TRBV5-1|.|.|TRBJ1-1
TGCGCCAGCAGCTTGGGCGCTGGAGGCCTCACTGAAGCTTTCTTT
CASSLGAGGLTEAFF
>TRBV19|.|.|TRBJ1-1
TGTGCCAGTAGTCCTTACGGGATGAACACTGAAGCTTTCTTT
CASSPYGMNTEAFF
>TRBV19|TRBD1|few|TRBJ1-1
TGTGCCAGTAGCTACGACAGGGGCGGTGAAGCTTTCTTT
CASSYDRGGEAFF
>TRBV5-1|TRBD1|.|TRBJ1-2
TGCGCCAGCAGCCCCGCGACAGGGGAGGGGTATGGCTACATCTTC
CASSPATGEGYGYIF
>TRBV6-8|.|once|TRBJ1-3
TGTGCCAGCAGTTACTCGACCGCGGGGGGAAACACCATATATTTT
CASSYSTAGGNTIYF
>TRBV18|TRBD1|.|TRBJ2-7
TGTGCCAGCTCACTCCGACAGGGGGCATCCTCCTACGAGCAGTACTTC
CASSLRQGASSYEQYF
>TRBV15|.|.|TRBJ1-1
TGTGCCACCAGTTCTATCAGGGATAGGGACACTGAAGCTTTCTTT
CATSSIRDRDTEAFF
>TRBV19|TRBD1|.|TRBJ2-5
TGTGCCAGTAGTCCCAGTTACAGGGGGCAGGAGACCCAGTACTTC
CASSPSYRGQETQYF
>TRBV6-8|.|.|TRBJ2-7
TGTGCCAGCAGCCAAACCTACTCCTACGAGCAGTACTTC
CASSQTYSYEQYF
>TRBV8-2|.|.|TRBJ1-2
TGTGCCAGCAGTTGCGTGGGCCTTCTAGACCCTTATCCTAACTATGGCTACACCTTC
CASSCVGLLDPYPNYGYTF
>TRBV18|.|.|TRBJ1-5
TGTGCCAGCTCACCACTCGCGGGGGGGATTGGCAGCAATCAGCCCCAGCATTTT
CASSPLAGGIGSNQPQHF
>TRBV28|.|.|TRBJ1-2
TGTGCCAGCAGTTTTTCCAGGTCACGGGGCTACATCTTC
CASSFSRSRGYIF
>TRBV6-8|.|few|TRBJ2-3
TGTGCCGACGATAGTTACACAGATACGCAGTATTTT
CADDSYTDTQYF
>TRBV19|.|.|TRBJ1-4
TGTGCCAGTAGTATAGGGGAAAAACTGTTTTTT
CASSIGEKLFF
>TRBV19|TRBD1|.|TRBJ2-7
TGTGCCAGTAGTATGAACGGACAGGGTGGCTACGAGCAGTACTTC
CASSMNGQGGYEQYF
>TRBV11-3|.|.|TRBJ1-1
TGTGCCAGCAGCCGCCTGACCTTGAACACTGAAGCTTTCTTT
CASSRLTLNTEAFF
>TRBV14|TRBD1|.|TRBJ2-3
TGTGCCAGCAGCCAAGAAAAGGACAGGGGGCTTCGTGGCACAGATACGCAGTATTTT
CASSQEKDRGLRGTDTQYF
>TRBV6-8|.|.|TRBJ2-1
TGTGCCAGCAGTTCGGTCAGACCTAGCTCCTACAATGAGCAGTTCTTC
CASSSVRPSSYNEQFF
>TRBV6-8|.|.|TRBJ1-1
TGTGCCAGCAGTTACGGGGGCGGGTGGTCTGAAGCTTTCTTT
CASSYGGGWSEAFF
>TRBV11-3|TRBD1|.|TRBJ2-1
TGTGCCAGCAGCCCGGGGACAGACTACAATGAGCAGTTCTTC
CASSPGTDYNEQFF
>TRBV28|.|.|TRBJ2-7
TGTGCCAGCAGTTTTTCCCTCTACGAGCAGTACTTC
CASSFSLYEQYF
>TRBV18|.|.|TRBJ2-1
TGTGCCAGCTCACCAGTGAGGACAGGGAGGGATGAGCAGTTCTTC
CASSPVRTGRDEQFF
>TRBV18|TRBD1|.|TRBJ2-7
TGTGCCAGCTCACCTAATACAGGGGCCGAGCAGTACTTC
CASSPNTGAEQYF
>TRBV2|.|once|TRBJ2-1
TGTGCCAGCAGTAACAGGGCTCCGAGCTCCTACAATGAGCAGTTCTTC
CASSNRAPSSYNEQFF
>TRBV23-1|.|.|TRBJ1-3
TGCGCCAGCACCCGGACAGCCGGAAACACCATATATTTT
CASTRTAGNTIYF
>TRBV19|.|.|TRBJ2-3
TGTGCCAGTAGCTCGGAGCGCACAGATACGCAGTATTTT
CASSSERTDTQYF
>TRBV6-8|.|once|TRBJ2-7
TGTGCCAGCAGTTACTTGAACCAGTACGAGCAGTATTTC
CASSYLNQYEQYF
>TRBV4-1|TRBD2|.|TRBJ2-1
TGCGCCAGCAGCCAAGCCCTAGGTGGCGGGGGACTCTCCTACAATGAGCAGTTCTTC
CASSQALGGGGLSYNEQFF
>TRBV19|.|.|TRBJ1-1
TGTGCCAGTAGTATATCTTCAAGCACTGAAGCTTTCTTT
CASSISSSTEAFF
>TRBV19|.|.|TRBJ1-2
TGTGCCAGTAGCACCCCCCCCTTGCCAGGAAGATATGGCTACACCTTC
CASSTPPLPGRYGYTF
>TRBV18|.|.|TRBJ2-2
TGTGCCAGCTCACCCCAGATCGGGGAGCTGTTTTTT
CASSPQIGELFF
>TRBV14|.|.|TRBJ1-3
TGTGCCAGCAGCCAAGAATATAACACCATATATTTT
CASSQEYNTIYF
>TRBV19|.|.|TRBJ1-2
TGTGCCAGTAGTTCTTCAGGGGCCATCAACTATGGCTACACCTTC
CASSSSGAINYGYTF
>TRBV1|.|.|TRBJ2-1
TGCGCCAGCAGCGGACTAGCGGGGGGTGAGCAGTTCTTC
CASSGLAGGEQFF
>TRBV6-8|.|.|TRBJ2-7
TGTGCCAGCAGTTCCTCAGGGAGTCTCTCCTACGAGCAGTACTTC
CASSSSGSLSYEQYF
>TRBV28|.|.|TRBJ1-2
TGTGCCAGCAAATCCATGGCAATTTCTAACTATGACTACACCTTC
CASKSMAISNYDYTF
>TRBV11-3|.|.|TRBJ2-3
TGTGCCAGCAGCTCGGACAGTAGCACAGATACGCAGTATTTT
CASSSDSSTDTQYF